The sequence of this T cell receptor beta chain was determined in a study of monozygotic twins with inflammatory bowel disease. General study findings and limits: Repertoire likeness was no different across concordant and discordant twins, perhaps owing to restricted power.

TCRdb reworked the 5' RACE reads into one entry per CDR3 protein, no DNA. The specimen's table records a few hundred thousand distinct CDR3 sequences. With regard to this clonotype: No antigen is known for it.

The CDR3 is made up of 15 amino acids. CDR1 and CDR2 from the germline V gene are ENHRY and SYGVKD. The material sequenced was blood. This sequence joins TRBV10-3 and TRBJ2-7. This TCR was sampled from a human donor with ulcerative colitis or Crohn's disease, or a healthy co-twin of an affected twin (not recorded which). CDR3 sequence reads: CAIGYPTQGSYEQYF.